The 30 T cell receptor beta chains below all came from one sample that was sequenced in a study of blood T cell repertoires in COVID-19. Profiling relied on immunoSEQ multiplex PCR, and the TCRdb table lists in-frame clones only, not all of them. The data show roughly 72,000 clones, with 75% to 85% seen just once and 5.4% held by the top ten. Sequenced: peripheral blood. Receptors were obtained from a woman older than 75 with active or convalescent COVID-19.

This clone appeared a single time. This rearrangement joins TRBV4-1 to TRBJ1-3; D not resolved. The CDR3 length is 15 residues. Trimming cost V 2 bases and J 0 bases, with 8 bases left between them. The germline CDR1 and CDR2 sequences are MGHRA and YSYEKL. The CDR3 coding sequence is TGCGCCAGCAGCCAAATAGGAGTCTCTGGAAACACCATATATTTT. This encodes CASSQIGVSGNTIYF.

This clone was seen a single time. V usage is TRBV5-6 and J usage is TRBJ1-2; D perhaps matches TRBD1 (6 bases). This CDR3 contains 14 residues. V was trimmed by 0 bases and J by 5 bases, leaving 11 bases between them. CDR1 and CDR2 from the germline V gene are SGHDT and YYEEEE. The CDR3 DNA sequence: TGTGCCAGCAGCTTGGCCGGGGGGCTATATGGCTACACCTTC. Translation: CASSLAGGLYGYTF.

This chain connects TRBV28 to TRBJ2-5; 8 bases match TRBD2. With 6 bases clipped from V and 4 bases from J, the junction kept 16 bases outside the gene matches. The length of the CDR3 is 17 residues. Germline V CDR1 and CDR2: MDHEN, SYDVKM. The CDR3 DNA reads as TGTGCCAGCAGGGCCGTCCGGGAGGGGTTGGCTGGAGAGACCCAGTACTTC. As protein: CASRAVREGLAGETQYF.

The rearrangement links TRBV19 to TRBJ2-1; 7 bases align to TRBD2. CDR3 length: 15 amino acids. Losses at the gene ends were 6 bases for V and 2 bases for J; bases not matched to a gene: 7. Germline V gene lookup returns CDR1 LNHDA and CDR2 SQIVND (reference sequence). The CDR3 nucleotides are TGTGCCAGTAGAACATCCCTAGCGGCCTACAATGAGCAGTTCTTC. It codes for CASRTSLAAYNEQFF.

The chain couples TRBV5-1 to TRBJ2-7, with a possible D match to TRBD2 (8 bases). This CDR3 has 15 amino acids. V lost 5 bases to trimming and J lost 1 base, with 16 bases between them. Germline V gives CDR1 SGHRS, CDR2 YFSETQ. The CDR3 region is CASSPREGASYEQYF. CDR3 DNA: TGCGCCAGCAGTCCTCGGGAGGGGGCTTCCTACGAGCAGTACTTC. Full variable domain (missing parts from reference TRBV5-1 and TRBJ2-7): KAGVTQTPRYLIKTRGQQVTLSCSPISGHRSVSWYQQTPGQGLQFLFEYFSETQRNKGNFPGRFSGRQFSNSRSEMNVSTLELGDSALYLCASSPREGASYEQYFGPGTRLTVT.

This sequence joins TRBV19 and TRBJ1-1, with D maybe TRBD1 (5 bases). This CDR3 is built from 15 residues. V dropped 5 bases and J dropped 6 bases, with 19 bases sitting between them. Per germline, CDR1 LNHDA and CDR2 SQIVND (reference sequence). CDR3 region: CASSLYRYPMPEAFF. The CDR3 DNA reads TGTGCCAGTAGTCTCTACAGGTACCCAATGCCTGAAGCTTTCTTT.

The V gene is TRBV30, the J gene TRBJ1-5, with D possibly TRBD1 on 6 matching bases. The CDR3 consists of 13 residues. Germline CDR1 and CDR2: GTSNPN and SVGIG (reference sequence). V was clipped by 5 bases and J by 2 bases, with 10 bases between them. CDR3 sequence: CAWGGRGNQPQHF. CDR3 sequence (DNA): TGTGCCTGGGGGGGCAGGGGCAATCAGCCCCAGCATTTT.

V is TRBV4-1 and J is TRBJ2-2; no definite D call. Per germline, CDR1 MGHRA and CDR2 YSYEKL. The CDR3 consists of 15 residues. Trimming left V 1 base short and J 5 bases short, with 11 bases between. The CDR3: CASSQVPYKTGELFF. CDR3 coding DNA: TGCGCCAGCAGCCAAGTCCCTTACAAGACCGGGGAGCTGTTTTTT.

The chain has TRBV27 and TRBJ2-7; 9 nucleotides agree with TRBD1. Trimming cost V 5 bases and J 6 bases; bases outside gene matches: 11. The CDR3 runs to 15 residues. The germline CDR1 and CDR2 sequences are MNHEY and SMNVEV (reference sequence). The CDR3 DNA sequence: TGTGCCAGCAGTCCATTGGGGACAGGGACACCCGAGCAGTACTTC. Translating it yields CASSPLGTGTPEQYF.

The chain employs TRBV14 and TRBJ2-7, with 9 bases that match TRBD1. V dropped 3 bases and J dropped 4; count of bases not matched to a gene: 7. Germline loops: CDR1 SGHDN, CDR2 FVKESK. This CDR3 has 15 residues. This chain's CDR3 is CASSQGGTGFYEQYF. In nucleotides, the CDR3 is TGTGCCAGCAGCCAGGGTGGGACAGGGTTTTACGAGCAGTACTTC.

At least ten counts were recorded for this clone. The sample holds other DNA sequences that translate to the same CDR3. This chain joins TRBV27 and TRBJ2-2; 10 bases are a match to TRBD2. Germline V gene sequence: CDR1 MNHEY, CDR2 SMNVEV (reference sequence). V gave up 4 bases and J gave up 7 bases; unmatched junction bases: 6. The CDR3 loop spans 15 amino acids. CDR3 amino acids: CASSSVAGGVGELFF. The CDR3 nucleotides are TGTGCCAGCAGTTCGGTAGCGGGAGGCGTCGGGGAGCTGTTTTTT.

The chain employs TRBV28 and TRBJ2-7; 8 positions agree with TRBD2. CDR3 length: 14 amino acids. In germline, CDR1 is MDHEN, CDR2 SYDVKM. V was pared by 3 bases and J by 4 bases, with 5 bases of the junction left unmatched. The CDR3 here is CASSFSGGPYEQYF. The CDR3 DNA sequence: TGTGCCAGCAGTTTCTCGGGAGGGCCGTACGAGCAGTACTTC.

The chain carries TRBV12-3 or TRBV12-4 and TRBJ1-2; 8 bases match TRBD1. The length of the CDR3 is 13 residues. With V trimmed by 6 bases and J by 2 bases, 2 bases remained unmatched. CDR3 region: CASRRQGNYGYTF. The CDR3 nucleotides are TGTGCCAGCAGACGACAGGGGAACTATGGCTACACCTTC.

V is TRBV7-2 and J is TRBJ2-7; unclear D gene. Trimming took 8 bases from V and 4 from J, leaving 15 bases between them. This CDR3 spans 13 amino acids. The V gene's germline CDR1 is SGHTA and CDR2 FQGNSA. The CDR3 loop is CASGQIPPYEQYF. The CDR3 nucleotides read TGTGCCAGCGGGCAAATCCCGCCTTACGAGCAGTACTTC.

This clone was seen more than once but under ten times. This chain uses TRBV14 with TRBJ1-4; maybe TRBD1 (5 bases). The CDR3 totals 17 residues. Deletions cut 0 bases from V and 0 bases from J, with 11 bases between. Germline CDR1 is SGHDN and CDR2 is FVKESK. CDR3 loop: CASSQERRVSTNEKLFF. The CDR3 nucleotides read TGTGCCAGCAGCCAAGAGCGCAGGGTCTCAACTAATGAAAAACTGTTTTTT.

This clone was seen more than once but under ten times. The chain links TRBV27 to TRBJ2-5, with D possibly TRBD2 on 5 matching bases. There are 16 residues in the CDR3. V gave up 0 bases and J gave up 5 bases, with 16 bases separating them. Germline CDR1 is MNHEY and CDR2 is SMNVEV (reference sequence). The CDR3 spells CASSLSNPASSETQYF. The CDR3 region has the DNA TGTGCCAGCAGTTTATCGAACCCTGCTAGCTCGGAGACCCAGTACTTC.

V and J are TRBV27 and TRBJ2-3; maybe TRBD1 (6 bases). In germline, CDR1 is MNHEY, CDR2 SMNVEV (reference sequence). The V end lost 4 bases, the J end lost 1 base, and 12 bases lay between the germline ends. The CDR3 consists of 15 residues. The CDR3 coding sequence is TGTGCCAGCAGTTCACCCTGGACAGGCACAGATACGCAGTATTTT. Its protein product is CASSSPWTGTDTQYF.

V and J are TRBV19 and TRBJ2-7; 8 bases are shared with TRBD1. This CDR3 is 14 amino acids long. V dropped 10 bases and J dropped 4; count of bases not matched to a gene: 12. Germline CDR1 is LNHDA and CDR2 is SQIVND (reference sequence). CDR3 in amino acids: CATGGRQGAYEQYF. For the CDR3, the DNA is TGTGCCACTGGCGGAAGGCAGGGGGCTTACGAGCAGTACTTC. The full variable domain, with the rest looked up from reference TRBV19 and TRBJ2-7, is DGGITQSPKYLFRKEGQNVTLSCEQNLNHDAMYWYRQDPGQGLRLIYYSQIVNDFQKGDIAEGYSVSREKKESFPLTVTSAQKNPTAFYLCATGGRQGAYEQYFGPGTRLTVT.

This chain joins TRBV11-2 and TRBJ2-7; D gene ambiguous. The ends were cut back, 5 bases at V and 1 base at J, with 15 bases in the middle. CDR3 length: 15 amino acids. The germline gives CDR1 SGHAT, CDR2 FQNNGV. In DNA, the CDR3 is TGTGCCAGCAGCACCTTAGTCCCGGGTTCCTACGAGCAGTACTTC. Translating gives CASSTLVPGSYEQYF.

The rearrangement joins TRBV6-2 or TRBV6-3 to TRBJ2-4; 7 bases are shared with TRBD2. J was trimmed by 0 bases and V by 2 bases; bases with no gene match: 7. The length of the CDR3 is 17 residues. Germline CDR1 MNHEY, CDR2 SVGEGT. The chain's CDR3 is CASSYHARGGAKNIQYF. The DNA for the CDR3 is TGTGCCAGCAGTTACCACGCCCGCGGGGGAGCCAAAAACATTCAGTACTTC.

The CDR3, as DNA: TGCGCCAGCAGAGGGTTAGATGGGGGGAGTGAGACCCAGTACTTC. Translation gives CASRGLDGGSETQYF. The chain combines TRBV5-1 with TRBJ2-5; D might be TRBD2 (6 bases). CDR1 and CDR2 (germline): SGHRS, YFSETQ. Between the trimmed V and J ends, which lost 5 bases and 5 bases, there was a span of 19 bases. CDR3 size: 15 residues.

This chain links TRBV27 with TRBJ2-7; 7 bases map to TRBD2. V gave up 4 bases and J gave up 0 bases; unmatched junction bases: 3. Germline CDR1 and CDR2: MNHEY and SMNVEV (reference sequence). CDR3 size: 14 residues. The CDR3 sequence is CASSSRDYSYEQYF. CDR3 DNA sequence: TGTGCCAGCAGTTCCCGGGACTACTCCTACGAGCAGTACTTC.

V gene TRBV28 combines with J gene TRBJ1-4; D is uncertain. The length of the CDR3 is 14 residues. The germline CDR1 and CDR2 sequences are MDHEN and SYDVKM. V dropped 1 base and J dropped 8 bases, with 11 bases sitting between them. CDR3 sequence reads: CASSLLTAGEKLFF. The CDR3 DNA is TGTGCCAGCAGTTTATTAACGGCGGGGGAAAAACTGTTTTTT.

The chain combines TRBV25-1 with TRBJ2-5; the match to TRBD1 covers 8 bases. CDR1 and CDR2 from the germline V gene are MGHDK and SYGVNS. V trimming: 6 bases; J trimming: 5 bases; junction bases outside the gene matches: 2. The CDR3 is made up of 12 amino acids. CDR3 residues: CASRGTGETQYF. In nucleotides, the CDR3 is TGTGCCAGCAGAGGGACAGGCGAGACCCAGTACTTC.

The chain has TRBV6-5 and TRBJ2-1; tentative D call: TRBD1 (6 bases). CDR3 length equals 15 residues. Deletions cut 10 bases from V and 7 bases from J, with 23 bases between. Germline V gives CDR1 MNHEY, CDR2 SVGAGI. CDR3 nucleotides: TGTGCCACGTTTAAGGGGGTGGCAGGGGTGAATGAGCAGTTCTTC. This gives the protein CATFKGVAGVNEQFF.

V and J are TRBV11-2 and TRBJ1-4, with 8 bases aligning to TRBD1. Germline values: CDR1 SGHAT, CDR2 FQNNGV. Losses at the gene ends were 1 base for V and 8 bases for J; bases not matched to a gene: 6. The CDR3 is made up of 15 amino acids. This chain's CDR3 is CASSLGTGPREKLFF. The CDR3 region has the DNA TGTGCCAGCAGCTTAGGGACAGGGCCCCGGGAAAAACTGTTTTTT.

This clone was detected once. V is TRBV5-6 and J is TRBJ1-2; 7 bases line up with TRBD1. CDR3 length: 17 amino acids. Trimming at V came to 6 bases and at J to 4 bases, leaving 18 bases not matched to a gene. Per the germline V gene, CDR1 is SGHDT and CDR2 is YYEEEE. CDR3 sequence (DNA): TGTGCCAGCACCCTGGAGGGGGCAGGGGGAATTTCCTATGGCTACACCTTC. Protein product: CASTLEGAGGISYGYTF.

The chain is built from TRBV18 and TRBJ1-4; 9 bases are a match to TRBD1. The CDR3 loop spans 13 amino acids. Germline-derived CDR1 and CDR2 are KGHSH and LQKENI. The V and J ends lost 10 bases and 5 bases, in that order; junction bases with no gene match: 5. The CDR3, as DNA: TGTGCCACTCGGACAGGGGAAAATGAAAAACTGTTTTTT. It specifies CATRTGENEKLFF.

The J gene is TRBJ2-7, the V gene TRBV7-8; 12 positions agree with TRBD2. CDR1 and CDR2 (germline): SGHVS, FQNEAQ. CDR3 length equals 19 residues. Trimming cost V 5 bases and J 5 bases; bases outside gene matches: 19. This chain's CDR3 is CASSPTRGTSGLGVDEQYF. The CDR3 DNA follows: TGTGCCAGCAGCCCGACACGGGGGACTAGCGGGTTGGGCGTAGACGAGCAGTACTTC.

The V and J genes are TRBV28 and TRBJ1-3; no firm D call. The CDR3 runs 15 residues. V was trimmed by 5 bases and J by 0 bases, leaving 11 bases between them. Germline CDR1 MDHEN, CDR2 SYDVKM. This CDR3 is CASSLAGISGNTIYF. As DNA, the CDR3 is TGTGCCAGCAGTCTCGCAGGCATCTCTGGAAACACCATATATTTT.